The 18 T cell receptor beta chains in this list originate from one sample, sequenced in a study of T cells after posttransplantation cyclophosphamide. Assay used: immunoSEQ multiplex PCR; TCRdb lists only in-frame clones, some missing. The table shows some 54,000 clones, with roughly 94% occurring only once. Sequenced: PBMCs. These receptors were collected from a woman aged 25-40 years in good health and a related stem cell transplant donor.

V and J are TRBV29-1 and TRBJ1-3; D not resolved. The CDR3 has 15 residues. V lost 0 bases to trimming and J lost 0 bases, with 9 bases between them. Germline-derived CDR1 and CDR2 are SQVTM and ANQGSEA. The CDR3 protein is CSVEDLATSGNTIYF. CDR3 coding DNA: TGCAGCGTTGAAGATCTGGCAACCTCTGGAAACACCATATATTTT.

This rearrangement joins TRBV7-6 to TRBJ1-6; D is undetermined. CDR1 SGHVS and CDR2 FNYEAQ come from the germline V gene. This CDR3 contains 14 residues. V lost 3 bases and J 0 bases, leaving 3 bases between the germline ends. The CDR3 loop is CASSFSSYNSPLHF. The DNA for the CDR3 is TGTGCCAGCAGCTTTAGCTCCTATAATTCACCCCTCCACTTT.

V usage is TRBV19 and J usage is TRBJ1-5; D gene unclear. V was trimmed by 3 bases and J by 5 bases, leaving 14 bases between them. Germline CDR1 LNHDA, CDR2 SQIVND (reference sequence). The CDR3 runs 15 residues. The CDR3 reads CASSIGRPGDQPQHF. Written as DNA, the CDR3 is TGTGCCAGTAGTATCGGAAGGCCAGGCGATCAGCCCCAGCATTTT.

The chain employs TRBV5-4 and TRBJ2-1, with 7 positions matching TRBD1. Germline V gene sequence: CDR1 SGHNT, CDR2 YYREEE (reference sequence). This CDR3 has 14 residues. V dropped 5 bases and J dropped 6; count of bases not matched to a gene: 8. CDR3 in amino acids: CASSLDRASNEQFF. CDR3 nucleotide sequence: TGTGCCAGCAGTTTAGACAGGGCAAGCAATGAGCAGTTCTTC.

The chain couples TRBV19 to TRBJ1-1; 9 nucleotides line up with TRBD1. The junction had 3 bases not matched to a gene; V was cut back by 3 bases and J by 4 bases. The CDR3 is made up of 14 amino acids. CDR1 is LNHDA and CDR2 is SQIVND in the germline V gene (reference sequence). Written as DNA, the CDR3 is TGTGCCAGTAGTATTACGACAGGGGGCACTGAAGCTTTCTTT. This gives the protein CASSITTGGTEAFF.

This rearrangement joins TRBV30 to TRBJ2-4; 13 bases fit TRBD2. Germline CDR1 and CDR2: GTSNPN and SVGIG (reference sequence). The CDR3 sequence is 18 residues long. J was trimmed by 0 bases and V by 0 bases; bases with no gene match: 5. This CDR3 reads CAWSVGLAGALAKNIQYF. The CDR3 region has the DNA TGTGCCTGGAGTGTAGGACTAGCGGGGGCGCTAGCCAAAAACATTCAGTACTTC. Combining the CDR3 with reference TRBV30 and TRBJ2-4 gives the whole variable domain SQTIHQWPATLVQPVGSPLSLECTVEGTSNPNLYWYRQAAGRGLQLLFYSVGIGQISSEVPQNLSASRPQDRQFILSSKKLLLSDSGFYLCAWSVGLAGALAKNIQYFGAGTRLSVL.

The chain combines TRBV7-9 with TRBJ2-3; maybe TRBD2 (6 bases). The CDR3 is 15 residues long. Germline CDR1 and CDR2: SEHNR and FQNEAQ (reference sequence). V was cut by 5 bases and J by 3 bases, with 15 bases left in between. CDR3 coding DNA: TGTGCCAGCAGCGCGCCTGCGGGGTCGACAGATACGCAGTATTTT. This sequence encodes CASSAPAGSTDTQYF.

The chain recombines TRBV11-2 with TRBJ1-6; D is unresolved. The CDR3 loop spans 15 amino acids. Trimming took 5 bases from V and 7 from J, leaving 15 bases between them. CDR1 and CDR2 from the germline V gene are SGHAT and FQNNGV. CDR3 nucleotide sequence: TGTGCCAGCAGCCTCCGACAAGTTTCAAATTCACCCCTCCACTTT. The encoded protein is CASSLRQVSNSPLHF.

V usage is TRBV2 and J usage is TRBJ2-3; D might be TRBD2 (5 bases). This CDR3 contains 11 residues. Trimming removed 8 bases from V and 14 bases from J, with 17 bases in between. CDR1 and CDR2 (germline): SNHLY, FYNNEI. The CDR3 region is CASGLEVGGYF. In nucleotides, the CDR3 is TGTGCCAGCGGACTGGAAGTGGGCGGGTATTTT.

CDR3 sequence: CASSLFLGGTEAFF. In DNA form, the CDR3 reads TGTGCCAGCAGCTTGTTTTTAGGGGGCACTGAAGCTTTCTTT. The chain carries TRBV5-5 and TRBJ1-1; D is perhaps TRBD1 (6 bases). CDR3 length equals 14 residues. CDR1 SGHKS and CDR2 YYEKEE come from the germline V gene (reference sequence). Between the trimmed V and J ends, which lost 1 base and 4 bases, there was a span of 11 bases.

The rearrangement uses TRBV30 and TRBJ1-1; 9 positions agree with TRBD1. V gave up 5 bases and J gave up 11 bases; unmatched junction bases: 9. This CDR3 is built from 12 residues. CDR1 and CDR2 (germline): GTSNPN, SVGIG (reference sequence). CDR3 residues: CAWSTGGSRAFF. The DNA of the CDR3 is TGTGCCTGGTCCACAGGGGGCAGTAGGGCTTTCTTT.

This rearrangement joins TRBV5-1 to TRBJ1-2; 7 bases match TRBD1. Looked up from germline, CDR1 is SGHRS and CDR2 is YFSETQ. The length of the CDR3 is 14 residues. After removal of 0 bases from V and 8 bases from J, the junction contained 7 bases not matched to a gene. The CDR3 region is CASSLETGAGGYTF. The CDR3 DNA follows: TGCGCCAGCAGCTTGGAAACAGGGGCGGGCGGCTACACCTTC. Based on the CDR3 plus reference TRBV5-1 and TRBJ1-2, the full variable domain is KAGVTQTPRYLIKTRGQQVTLSCSPISGHRSVSWYQQTPGQGLQFLFEYFSETQRNKGNFPGRFSGRQFSNSRSEMNVSTLELGDSALYLCASSLETGAGGYTFGSGTRLTVV.

This chain joins TRBV29-1 and TRBJ2-3; no firm D call. This CDR3 is built from 11 residues. The germline V gene has CDR1 SQVTM and CDR2 ANQGSEA. Trimming stripped 7 bases from V and 1 base from J, with 6 bases between. The CDR3 DNA reads TGCAGCGGCGCGGGCACAGATACGCAGTATTTT. It translates to CSGAGTDTQYF.

V gene TRBV18 combines with J gene TRBJ1-5; a possible D gene is TRBD1 (5 bases). CDR3 length: 14 residues. CDR1 is KGHSH, CDR2 LQKENI, per germline. V was shortened by 3 bases and J by 5 bases, with 11 bases between the two germline ends. The CDR3 is CASSPRTQDQPQHF. The CDR3 DNA reads as TGTGCCAGCTCACCTCGCACACAGGATCAGCCCCAGCATTTT.

V and J are TRBV27 and TRBJ2-1; perhaps TRBD2 as D (6 bases). Germline V CDR1 and CDR2: MNHEY, SMNVEV (reference sequence). V shed 5 bases and J shed 6 bases, with 14 bases lying between them. The length of the CDR3 is 14 residues. The CDR3 sequence: CASSPGTYSNEQFF. The CDR3 nucleotides are TGTGCCAGCAGTCCCGGGACTTACAGCAATGAGCAGTTCTTC.

V is TRBV18 and J is TRBJ1-2, with TRBD1 as a possible D gene (6 bases). The V gene lost 3 bases and the J gene lost 5 bases, with 16 bases spanning the gap. From germline, CDR1 is KGHSH and CDR2 LQKENI. There are 15 residues in the CDR3. The CDR3 DNA follows: TGTGCCAGCTCACCCACAGGGTTGAGAGGGTATGGCTACACCTTC. Translated, it gives CASSPTGLRGYGYTF.

The rearrangement uses TRBV14 and TRBJ2-2; no definite D call. V was clipped by 7 bases and J by 4 bases, with 10 bases between them. CDR1 and CDR2 (germline): SGHDN, FVKESK. CDR3 length: 13 amino acids. CDR3 sequence (DNA): TGTGCCAGCAACTTAAATCCCACCGGGGAGCTGTTTTTT. Protein: CASNLNPTGELFF.

The chain couples TRBV6-5 to TRBJ1-1; weak D call: TRBD1 (5 bases). This CDR3 is 12 amino acids long. V lost 0 bases and J 10 bases, leaving 9 bases between the germline ends. Germline values: CDR1 MNHEY, CDR2 SVGAGI. In nucleotides, the CDR3 is TGTGCCAGCAGTTACTCAGGGAGGGGAGCTTTCTTT. Translating it yields CASSYSGRGAFF.